These T cell receptor beta chains were read from a single sample in a study of CD8 T cells in ankylosing spondylitis. TCRdb reprocessed the 5' RACE reads via MiXCR and lists one record per CDR3 protein. The table has 40,000 or so distinct CDR3 sequences, approximately 9.9% seen once; the top ten hold roughly 1.5%. Sequenced input: blood, either unsorted or a sorted T cell fraction (not recorded which). These receptors were obtained from a male donor with ankylosing spondylitis or in good health (not recorded which). Both conserved end residues are part of each CDR3. Each record gives: clone size, J gene, V gene, D gene, CDR3 length, CDR3 DNA, CDR3 protein. The D gene is left open where the match is weak. Size is omitted from some rows. Given values are once, few, many or a class for expanded clones.

many | TRBJ2-3 | TRBV7-8 | . | 13 | TGTGCCAGCAGCTTAGATCTTGCCGATACGCAGTATTTT | CASSLDLADTQYF
many | TRBJ1-4 | TRBV19 | . | 12 | TGTGCCAGTAGTATCACTCGAGAAAAACTGTTTTTT | CASSITREKLFF
many | TRBJ1-2 | TRBV25-1 | . | 13 | TGTGCCAGCAGTTCCCAGGGAGTAGTTGGCTACACCTTC | CASSSQGVVGYTF
. | TRBJ1-2 | TRBV7-2 | . | 14 | TGTGCCAGCAGCTTTACAGGGTTGGGGTATGGCTACACCTTC | CASSFTGLGYGYTF
few | TRBJ2-7 | TRBV5-1 | . | 13 | TGCGCCAGCGCCGAAGGCAACTCCTACGAGCAGTACTTC | CASAEGNSYEQYF
many | TRBJ2-7 | TRBV5-1 | TRBD1 | 15 | TGCGCCAGCAAGCCCCGACAGGGCAACTCCTACGAGCAGTACTTC | CASKPRQGNSYEQYF
few | TRBJ1-1 | TRBV5-1 | . | 14 | TGCGCCAGCAGCTTGGTCCAGGCGGGCGCTGAAGCTTTCTTT | CASSLVQAGAEAFF
many | TRBJ2-1 | TRBV20-1 | TRBD1 | 12 | TGCAGTGCTAGTCGCAGGGGGAATGAGCAGTTCTTC | CSASRRGNEQFF
. | TRBJ2-7 | TRBV3-1 | TRBD2 | 16 | TGTGCCTCCTGCCAAGATCGGACTAGCGGGGGGTACGAGCAGTACTTC | CASCQDRTSGGYEQYF
many | TRBJ1-5 | TRBV27 | . | 14 | TGTGCCAGCAGTTTATTCGGGGGCGGTCAGCCCCAGCATTTT | CASSLFGGGQPQHF
many | TRBJ1-6 | TRBV12-3/TRBV12-4 | . | 14 | TGTGCCAGCAGTTTGGGAAGGGTCGGCTCACCCCTCCACTTT | CASSLGRVGSPLHF
many | TRBJ1-1 | TRBV29-1 | TRBD1 | 13 | TGCAGCGCCGAAAGGACAGGGGGCACTGAAGCTTTCTTT | CSAERTGGTEAFF
few | TRBJ2-1 | TRBV29-1 | TRBD2 | 13 | TGCAGCGTTCCCGGGCTAGCGGGTTTGGAGCAGTTCTTC | CSVPGLAGLEQFF
once | TRBJ2-5 | TRBV29-1 | TRBD2 | 13 | TGCAGCGTGTCGCCACCGGGGGGAGAGACCCCGTACTTC | CSVSPPGGETPYF
many | TRBJ1-2 | TRBV4-2 | . | 15 | TGTGCCAGCAGCCGAACCTCACAGTCCGACTATGGCTACACCTTC | CASSRTSQSDYGYTF
many | TRBJ2-5 | TRBV12-3/TRBV12-4 | TRBD2 | 15 | TGTGCCAGCAGTTTTCTAGCGGGGGGGCAGTGGACCCAGTACTTC | CASSFLAGGQWTQYF
many | TRBJ2-1 | TRBV12-3/TRBV12-4 | . | 14 | TGTGCCACCGGAAAAGAGCAGGGTGCCCATGAGCAGTTCTTC | CATGKEQGAHEQFF
few | TRBJ2-2 | TRBV12-3/TRBV12-4 | . | 16 | TGTGCCAGCAGTCTTTCCGTCCAGATGAACACCGGGGAGCTGTTTTTT | CASSLSVQMNTGELFF
. | TRBJ2-2 | TRBV6-5 | . | 17 | TGTGCCAGCAGTTATAATTCCAGATTCCTGAACACCGGGGAGCTGTTTTTT | CASSYNSRFLNTGELFF
many | TRBJ1-4 | TRBV5-1 | . | 14 | TGCGCCAGCAGCCTCCCTGCGGGAAATGAAAAACTGTTTTTT | CASSLPAGNEKLFF
few | TRBJ2-1 | TRBV19 | . | 12 | TGTGCCAGTAGTATAGGTCCGACGCGGCAGTTCTTC | CASSIGPTRQFF
many | TRBJ1-4 | TRBV6-1 | TRBD1 | 14 | TGTGCCAGCAGGGGGGGACAGGAGAATGAAAAACTGTTTTTT | CASRGGQENEKLFF